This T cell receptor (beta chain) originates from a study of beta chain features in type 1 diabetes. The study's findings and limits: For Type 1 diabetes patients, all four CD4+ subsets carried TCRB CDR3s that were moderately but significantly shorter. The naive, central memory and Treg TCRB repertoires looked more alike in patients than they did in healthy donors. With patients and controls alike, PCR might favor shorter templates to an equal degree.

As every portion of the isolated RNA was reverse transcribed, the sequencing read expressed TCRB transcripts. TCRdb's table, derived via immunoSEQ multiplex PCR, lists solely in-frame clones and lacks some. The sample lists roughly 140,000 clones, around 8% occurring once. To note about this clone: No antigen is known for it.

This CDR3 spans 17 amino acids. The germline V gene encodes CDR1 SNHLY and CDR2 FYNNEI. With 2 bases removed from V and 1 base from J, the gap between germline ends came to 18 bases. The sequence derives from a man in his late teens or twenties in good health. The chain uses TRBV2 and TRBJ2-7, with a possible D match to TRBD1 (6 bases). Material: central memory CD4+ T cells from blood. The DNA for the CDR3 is TGTGCCAGCAGTGAATCCTTCGCCGGGACACTTTCCTACGAGCAGTACTTC. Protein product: CASSESFAGTLSYEQYF.